The T cell receptor beta chain under discussion was sequenced for a study of OX40 agonist ivuxolimab in advanced cancers. Study-level background: The study reported partial responses in three patients: one hepatocellular carcinoma, two cutaneous melanoma.

Using immunoSEQ multiplex PCR, the repertoire was profiled, and TCRdb retains in-frame clones only, with some absent. This table has tens of thousands of clones, about 88% appearing once. This sequence was found in an adult with an advanced solid tumor such as melanoma, head and neck, liver or kidney cancer. The source was CD4+ or CD8+ T cells sorted from blood, collected in a trial of the OX40 agonist ivuxolimab.

CDR3 loop: CASSLGGTGSYEQYF. Here the CDR3 DNA reads TGCGCCAGCAGCTTGGGGGGGACAGGCTCCTACGAGCAGTACTTC. V and J are TRBV5-1 and TRBJ2-7, with 8 bases aligning to TRBD1. With 0 bases clipped from V and 0 bases from J, the junction kept 2 bases outside the gene matches. The germline gives CDR1 SGHRS, CDR2 YFSETQ. The CDR3 runs 15 residues.